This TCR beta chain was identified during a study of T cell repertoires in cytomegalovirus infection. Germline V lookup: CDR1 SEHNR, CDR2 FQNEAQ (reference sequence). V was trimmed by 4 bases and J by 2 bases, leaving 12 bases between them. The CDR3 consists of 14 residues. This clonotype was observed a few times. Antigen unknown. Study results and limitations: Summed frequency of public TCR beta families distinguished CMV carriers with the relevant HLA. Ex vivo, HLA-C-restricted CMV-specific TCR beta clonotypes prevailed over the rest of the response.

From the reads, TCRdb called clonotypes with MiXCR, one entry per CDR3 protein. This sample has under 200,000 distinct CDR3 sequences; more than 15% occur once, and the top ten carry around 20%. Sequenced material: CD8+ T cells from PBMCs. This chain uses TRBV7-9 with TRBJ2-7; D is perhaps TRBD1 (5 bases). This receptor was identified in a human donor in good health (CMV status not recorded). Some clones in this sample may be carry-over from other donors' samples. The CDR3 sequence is CASSSGHQTYEQYF. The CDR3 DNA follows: TGTGCCAGCAGCTCTGGACACCAAACCTACGAGCAGTACTTC.